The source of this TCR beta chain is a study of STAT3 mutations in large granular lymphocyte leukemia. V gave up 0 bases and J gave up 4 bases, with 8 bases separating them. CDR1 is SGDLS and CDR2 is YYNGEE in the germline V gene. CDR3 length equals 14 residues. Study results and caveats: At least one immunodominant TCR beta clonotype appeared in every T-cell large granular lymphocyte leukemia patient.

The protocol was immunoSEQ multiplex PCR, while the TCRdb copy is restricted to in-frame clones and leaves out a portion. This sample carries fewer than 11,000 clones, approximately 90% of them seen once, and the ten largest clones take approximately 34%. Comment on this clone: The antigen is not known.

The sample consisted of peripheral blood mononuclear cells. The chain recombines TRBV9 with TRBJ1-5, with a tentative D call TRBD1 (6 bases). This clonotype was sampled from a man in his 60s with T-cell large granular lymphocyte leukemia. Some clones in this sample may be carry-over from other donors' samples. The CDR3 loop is CASSVGTANQPQHF. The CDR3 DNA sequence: TGTGCCAGCAGCGTAGGGACAGCTAATCAGCCCCAGCATTTT.